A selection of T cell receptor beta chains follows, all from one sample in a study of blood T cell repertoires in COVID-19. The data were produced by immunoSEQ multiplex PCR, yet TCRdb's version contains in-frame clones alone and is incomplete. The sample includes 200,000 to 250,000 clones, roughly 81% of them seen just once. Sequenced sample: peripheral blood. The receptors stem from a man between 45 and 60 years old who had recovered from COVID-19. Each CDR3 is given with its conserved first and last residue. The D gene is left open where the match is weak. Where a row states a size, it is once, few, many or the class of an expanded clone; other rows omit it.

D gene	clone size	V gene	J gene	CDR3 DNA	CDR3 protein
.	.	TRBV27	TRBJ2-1	TGTGCCAGCAGTGGGGCTAGGCGGGGCTCCTACAATGAGCAGTTCTTC	CASSGARRGSYNEQFF
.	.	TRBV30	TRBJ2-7	TGTGCCTGGGATCCGGGACACAACTACGAGCAGTACTTC	CAWDPGHNYEQYF
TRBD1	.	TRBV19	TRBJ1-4	TGTGCCAGTAGTCAGGGACAGGGTTCTAATGAAAAACTGTTTTTT	CASSQGQGSNEKLFF
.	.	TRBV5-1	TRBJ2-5	TGCGCCAGCAGCTTCGGTCGCGGGGATTCCGAGACCCAGTACTTC	CASSFGRGDSETQYF
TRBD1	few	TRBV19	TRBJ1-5	TGTGCCAGTAGTACTCGACAGGGGGCTTTGGGTCAGCCCCAGCATTTT	CASSTRQGALGQPQHF
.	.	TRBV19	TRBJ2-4	TGTGCCAGTAAGGACAGCGCTAATCAAAACATTCAGTACTTC	CASKDSANQNIQYF
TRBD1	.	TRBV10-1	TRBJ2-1	TGCGCCAGCAGTGGACAGGGGAGCTCCTACAATGAGCAGTTCTTC	CASSGQGSSYNEQFF
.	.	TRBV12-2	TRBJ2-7	TGTGCAAGTCGCTTCTTCAGTCAGCGGGAGAGGTACGAGCAGTACTTC	CASRFFSQRERYEQYF
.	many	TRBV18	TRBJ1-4	TGTGCCAGCTCAACCGGACGCGGGGAAAAACTGTTTTTT	CASSTGRGEKLFF
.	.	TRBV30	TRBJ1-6	TGTGCCTGGAGTATGGGACATGGCAATTCACCCCTCCACTTT	CAWSMGHGNSPLHF
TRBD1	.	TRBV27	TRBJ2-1	TGTGCCAGCAGTCTACGGGGACAGGGAATTAATGAGCAGTTCTTC	CASSLRGQGINEQFF
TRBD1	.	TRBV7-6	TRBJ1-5	TGTGCCAGCAGCTCCGGGACAGGGAAACTTCAGCCCCAGCATTTT	CASSSGTGKLQPQHF
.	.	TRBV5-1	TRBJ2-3	TGCGCCAGCAGCTACACAGGCCCCGGGCTCACAGATACGCAGTATTTT	CASSYTGPGLTDTQYF
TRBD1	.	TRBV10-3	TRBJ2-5	TGTGCCACGGGACAGGGAGAGACCCAGTACTTC	CATGQGETQYF
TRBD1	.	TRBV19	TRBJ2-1	TGTGCCAGTAGTATGGGACAGCCGGTCGGTGAGCAGTTCTTC	CASSMGQPVGEQFF
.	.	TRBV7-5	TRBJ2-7	TGTGCCAGAAGCTCACAGGGTTCCTACGAGCAGTACTTC	CARSSQGSYEQYF
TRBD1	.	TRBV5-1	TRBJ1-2	TGCGCCAGCAGCCCCGAAACCGGGACAGCAAACTATGGCTACACCTTC	CASSPETGTANYGYTF
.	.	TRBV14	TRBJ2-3	TGTGCCAGCAGCCAATTGAACAGACGCACAGATACGCAGTATTTT	CASSQLNRRTDTQYF